Only a few counts were recorded for the clone carrying this TCR beta chain. The donors formed part of the roughly 120-subject validation cohort, distinct from the roughly 620-subject first cohort. The sample originates from a study of cytomegalovirus exposure and HLA in healthy donors. The data were produced by immunoSEQ multiplex PCR, yet TCRdb's version contains in-frame clones alone and is incomplete. The table lists over 100,000 clones, approximately 89% of them singletons. Germline trimming cut 3 bases from V and 4 bases from J; bases unmatched to any gene: 6. Germline CDR1 and CDR2: SGHRS and YFSETQ. The CDR3 contains 14 residues.

This clonotype originated in a woman in her late teens or twenties in good health and CMV-seronegative. Sequencing input: PBMCs. The chain joins TRBV5-1 to TRBJ1-1; 7 bases align to TRBD1. The chain's CDR3 is CASSSTGAVTEAFF. The CDR3, as DNA: TGCGCCAGCAGCTCCACAGGGGCCGTCACTGAAGCTTTCTTT.